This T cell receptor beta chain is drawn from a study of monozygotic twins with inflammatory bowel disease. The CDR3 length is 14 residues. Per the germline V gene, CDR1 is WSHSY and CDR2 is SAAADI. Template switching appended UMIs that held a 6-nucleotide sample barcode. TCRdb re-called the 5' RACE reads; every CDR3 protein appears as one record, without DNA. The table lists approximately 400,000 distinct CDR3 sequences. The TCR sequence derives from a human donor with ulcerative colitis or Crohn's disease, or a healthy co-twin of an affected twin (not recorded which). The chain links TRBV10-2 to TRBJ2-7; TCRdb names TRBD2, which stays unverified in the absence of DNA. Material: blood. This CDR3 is CASVPVFAGNEQYF.